This paragraph covers one T cell receptor beta chain sequence. Its antigen is unknown. A read error may produce the germline difference seen at one junction end. Vbeta (60) and Jbeta (13) primers were used in the PCR. TCRdb keeps only in-frame clones here, not all; method: immunoSEQ multiplex PCR. This table lists about 140,000 clones. Per germline, CDR1 SNHLY and CDR2 FYNNEI. The CDR3 contains 13 residues. This record comes from a study of cytomegalovirus exposure and HLA in healthy donors. The wider study: Genotyping of 300 to 450 donors showed that 80% to 85% belonged to the Caucasian-associated ancestry cluster.

General study results and limits: The later analysis indicated that the majority of CMV-associated TCR beta chains appeared HLA-restricted. Several V segments, TRBV6-2 and TRBV6-3 among them, could not be told apart and were dropped. A later analysis linked a missense DCLRE1C variant to TCR beta V- and J-gene trimming.

Sequencing input: PBMCs. This chain connects TRBV2 to TRBJ2-7, with 8 bases matching TRBD1. The clonotype was recovered from a middle-aged man in good health and CMV-seronegative. The CDR3 loop reads CASSVGTGREQCF. The CDR3 coding sequence is TGTGCCAGCAGTGTCGGGACAGGCAGGGAGCAGTGCTTC.